This TCR beta chain was captured by sequencing in a study of response to subunit inactivated influenza vaccine. In TCRdb, the RT-PCR reads were re-called with MiXCR into one record per CDR3 protein. The sample lists around 480,000 distinct CDR3 sequences, approximately 9.9% occurring once. This CDR3 region has 20 residues. Per germline, CDR1 SGHAT and CDR2 FQDESV (reference sequence). With V trimmed by 1 base and J by 0 bases, 9 bases remained unmatched. Points from the study as a whole: Each seasonal influenza vaccination recruits few new T cells, the authors suggested.

For this clonotype: Its antigen is unknown.

This clonotype was sampled from a man in his forties or fifties who received an inactivated influenza vaccine. This sequence joins TRBV11-1 and TRBJ2-1; the match to TRBD2 covers 13 bases. Specimen: PBMCs from blood, collected roughly 47 days after vaccination. The CDR3 region has the DNA TGTGCCAGCAGCTTAGGGCCGAGACTAGCGGGAGGACCCTCCTACAATGAGCAGTTCTTC. Its translation is CASSLGPRLAGGPSYNEQFF.